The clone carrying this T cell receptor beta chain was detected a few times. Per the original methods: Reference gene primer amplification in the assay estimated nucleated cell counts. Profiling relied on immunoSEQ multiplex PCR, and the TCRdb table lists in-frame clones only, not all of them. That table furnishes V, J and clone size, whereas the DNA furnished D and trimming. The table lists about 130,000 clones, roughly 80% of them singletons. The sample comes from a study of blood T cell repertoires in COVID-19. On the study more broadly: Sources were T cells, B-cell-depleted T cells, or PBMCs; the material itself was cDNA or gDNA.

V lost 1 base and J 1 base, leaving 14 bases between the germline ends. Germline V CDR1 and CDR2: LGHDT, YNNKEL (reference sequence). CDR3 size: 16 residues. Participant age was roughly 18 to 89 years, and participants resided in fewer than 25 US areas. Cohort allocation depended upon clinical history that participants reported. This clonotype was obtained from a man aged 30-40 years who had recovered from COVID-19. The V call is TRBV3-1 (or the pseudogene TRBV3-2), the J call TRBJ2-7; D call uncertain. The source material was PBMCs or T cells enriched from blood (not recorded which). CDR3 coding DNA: TGTGCCAGCAGCCAAGGTCCAGCGCGTAGATCCTACGAGCAGTACTTC. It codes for CASSQGPARRSYEQYF.